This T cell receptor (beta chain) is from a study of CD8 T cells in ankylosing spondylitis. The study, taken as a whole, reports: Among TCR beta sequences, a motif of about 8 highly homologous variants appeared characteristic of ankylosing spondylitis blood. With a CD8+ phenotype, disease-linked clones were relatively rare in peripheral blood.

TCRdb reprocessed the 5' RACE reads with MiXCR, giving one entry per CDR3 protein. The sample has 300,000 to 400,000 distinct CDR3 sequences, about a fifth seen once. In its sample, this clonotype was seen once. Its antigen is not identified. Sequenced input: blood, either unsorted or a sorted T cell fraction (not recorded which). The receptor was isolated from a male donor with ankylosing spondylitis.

The chain's CDR3 is CSATEAYEQYF. The CDR3 nucleotides are TGCAGTGCTACAGAGGCCTACGAGCAGTACTTC. The chain links TRBV20-1 to TRBJ2-7; the D is unclear. The V gene lost 4 bases and the J gene lost 2 bases, with 6 bases spanning the gap. The CDR3 contains 11 residues. The V gene's germline CDR1 is DFQATT and CDR2 SNEGSKA (reference sequence).